This T cell receptor beta chain was documented in a study of T-cell reconstitution after alpha-beta-depleted transplantation in children. Study observations and caveats: Approximately two months post-transplant, alpha-beta T cells reportedly originated from several hundred expanded graft clones.

The CDR3 has 14 residues. Per the germline V gene, CDR1 is SGHDN and CDR2 is FVKESK. The trim removed 8 bases at V and 5 bases at J, leaving 11 bases unmatched. In this sample, this clonotype turned up many times. Its target is not known. As it was prepared, the TCRbeta library received unique molecular identifiers. TCRdb re-called the PCR reads with MiXCR, one entry per CDR3 protein. The sample shows 95,000 to 120,000 distinct CDR3 sequences, 5.5% to 6.5% of them seen only once. The V call is TRBV14, the J call TRBJ2-7; 8 bases agree with TRBD1. The source of this sequence is a male patient between 2 and 15 years old who had a stem cell transplant for acute lymphoblastic leukemia, so the T cells may come from the graft donor. Material: PBMCs, mostly from graft donor cells, obtained 360 days after TCRalphabeta/CD19-depleted stem cell transplant. The CDR3 region is CASSATGELDEQYF. CDR3 nucleotides: TGTGCCAGCTCAGCGACAGGGGAATTGGACGAGCAGTACTTC.